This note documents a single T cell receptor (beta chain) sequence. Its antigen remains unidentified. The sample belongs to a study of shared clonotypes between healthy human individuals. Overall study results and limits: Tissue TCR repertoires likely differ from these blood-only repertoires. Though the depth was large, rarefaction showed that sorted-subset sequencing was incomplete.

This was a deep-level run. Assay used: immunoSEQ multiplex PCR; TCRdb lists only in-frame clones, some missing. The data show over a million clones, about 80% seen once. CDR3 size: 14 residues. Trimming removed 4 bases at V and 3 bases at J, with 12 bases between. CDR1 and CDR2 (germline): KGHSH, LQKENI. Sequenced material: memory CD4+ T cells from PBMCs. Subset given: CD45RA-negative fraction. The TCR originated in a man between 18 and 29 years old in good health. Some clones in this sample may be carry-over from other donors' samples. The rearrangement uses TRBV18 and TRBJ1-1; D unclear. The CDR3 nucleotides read TGTGCCAGCTCACTAGCCGCGGGCGACACTGAAGCTTTCTTT. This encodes CASSLAAGDTEAFF.